The sequence of this T cell receptor beta chain was determined in a study of CD8 T cells in Susac syndrome. The CDR3 extends over 14 amino acids. The germline gives CDR1 MNHEY, CDR2 SVGAGI. Trimming took off 6 bases at V and 3 bases at J, with 15 bases between the two ends. With random hexamers, reverse transcription was performed on about 0.45 to 1 ug of RNA. Using its own MiXCR run on the immunoSEQ multiplex PCR reads, TCRdb lists one record per CDR3 protein. The repertoire consists of about 280,000 distinct CDR3 sequences, with approximately 81% occurring once and the leading ten covering over 0.09%.

The sequence derives from a human donor with multiple sclerosis. The chain uses TRBV6-5 and TRBJ2-7; D unclear. The sequenced sample consisted of CD8+ T cells from PBMCs. The CDR3 DNA sequence: TGTGCCAGCAGAGACAAAGATAAGAACTACGAGCAGTACTTC. Translated: CASRDKDKNYEQYF.